A selection of T cell receptor beta chains follows, all from one sample in a study of circulating tumor DNA in untreated peripheral T-cell lymphoma. TCRdb's table, derived via immunoSEQ multiplex PCR, lists solely in-frame clones and lacks some. The sample consists of under 3,000 clones, around 60% of them appearing once. The source material was tumor tissue. These receptors all stem from a human donor with peripheral T-cell lymphoma. Each CDR3 is given with its conserved first and last residue. D genes are given only for firm matches. Clone size is shown for a subset of rows, as once, few, many or a class of expanded clone.

clone size: .
CDR3 length: 15
J gene: TRBJ1-3
D gene: .
V gene: TRBV11-3
CDR3 DNA: TGTGCCAGCAGCTTGGGACCGTACTCTGGAAACACCATATATTTT
CDR3 protein: CASSLGPYSGNTIYF

clone size: medium-sized
CDR3 length: 13
J gene: TRBJ1-1
D gene: .
V gene: TRBV25-1
CDR3 DNA: TGTGCCAGCAGTGAACTTTATGGGGGGAAAGCTTTCTTT
CDR3 protein: CASSELYGGKAFF

clone size: medium-sized
CDR3 length: 15
J gene: TRBJ1-3
D gene: .
V gene: TRBV19
CDR3 DNA: TGTGCCAGTACGGCGGACAGTAGCTCTGGAAACACCATATATTTT
CDR3 protein: CASTADSSSGNTIYF

clone size: few
CDR3 length: 15
J gene: TRBJ2-7
D gene: TRBD1
V gene: TRBV18
CDR3 DNA: TGTGCCAGCTCACCCGCGACAGGGGGCGCGTACGAGCAGTACTTC
CDR3 protein: CASSPATGGAYEQYF

clone size: .
CDR3 length: 15
J gene: TRBJ2-3
D gene: TRBD1
V gene: TRBV19
CDR3 DNA: TGTGCCAGTAGTAAGGGGGCCCCGGGCCCAGATACGCAGTATTTT
CDR3 protein: CASSKGAPGPDTQYF

clone size: few
CDR3 length: 13
J gene: TRBJ1-1
D gene: .
V gene: TRBV29-1
CDR3 DNA: TGCAGCGCGGATACAGGTACGAACACTGAAGCTTTCTTT
CDR3 protein: CSADTGTNTEAFF

clone size: .
CDR3 length: 12
J gene: TRBJ1-2
D gene: .
V gene: TRBV25-1
CDR3 DNA: TGTGCCAGCACAGATTTAGGAGAGGGCTACACCTTC
CDR3 protein: CASTDLGEGYTF

clone size: .
CDR3 length: 15
J gene: TRBJ1-3
D gene: TRBD1
V gene: TRBV6-8
CDR3 DNA: TGTGCCATCAGCGGACAGGCATTCTCTGGAAACACCATATATTTT
CDR3 protein: CAISGQAFSGNTIYF

clone size: medium-sized
CDR3 length: 15
J gene: TRBJ1-5
D gene: TRBD1
V gene: TRBV19
CDR3 DNA: TGTGCCAGTAGGGACAGGACCCTTGGCAATCAGCCCCAGCATTTT
CDR3 protein: CASRDRTLGNQPQHF

clone size: .
CDR3 length: 15
J gene: TRBJ1-2
D gene: .
V gene: TRBV6-1
CDR3 DNA: TGTGCCAGCAGTGAAGCATTCGCCCCCCCCAAAGGCTACACCTTC
CDR3 protein: CASSEAFAPPKGYTF

clone size: .
CDR3 length: 15
J gene: TRBJ2-7
D gene: TRBD2
V gene: TRBV19
CDR3 DNA: TGTGCCAGTAGTACCACTAGCGGGGAGTCCTACGAGCAGTACTTC
CDR3 protein: CASSTTSGESYEQYF

clone size: once
CDR3 length: 11
J gene: TRBJ2-7
D gene: TRBD2
V gene: TRBV6-7
CDR3 DNA: TGTGCCAGCAGTGGGGGGGACCCCCACTACTTC
CDR3 protein: CASSGGDPHYF

clone size: .
CDR3 length: 14
J gene: TRBJ2-3
D gene: .
V gene: TRBV18
CDR3 DNA: TGTGCCAGCTCCGGGGCAGGGGGCACAGATACGCAGTATTTT
CDR3 protein: CASSGAGGTDTQYF

clone size: .
CDR3 length: 15
J gene: TRBJ2-6
D gene: .
V gene: TRBV21-1
CDR3 DNA: TGTGCCAGCAGCTACGAGGGCGGCGGGGCCAACGTCCTGACTTTC
CDR3 protein: CASSYEGGGANVLTF

clone size: few
CDR3 length: 13
J gene: TRBJ2-7
D gene: .
V gene: TRBV6-8
CDR3 DNA: TGTGCCAGCAGTCCGTCGACTTGGGGGGAGCAGTACTTC
CDR3 protein: CASSPSTWGEQYF

clone size: .
CDR3 length: 11
J gene: TRBJ1-2
D gene: .
V gene: TRBV30
CDR3 DNA: TGTGCCTGGAGTGACAGATATGGCTACACCTTC
CDR3 protein: CAWSDRYGYTF

clone size: .
CDR3 length: 15
J gene: TRBJ1-1
D gene: .
V gene: TRBV15
CDR3 DNA: TGTGCCACCACCCCGGAGGGGGGCGTCGGCACTGAAGCTTTCTTT
CDR3 protein: CATTPEGGVGTEAFF

clone size: .
CDR3 length: 14
J gene: TRBJ1-2
D gene: TRBD1
V gene: TRBV6-8
CDR3 DNA: TGTGCCAGCAGCCTTCAGGGGGGAGGTAATGGCTACACCTTC
CDR3 protein: CASSLQGGGNGYTF

clone size: large
CDR3 length: 14
J gene: TRBJ2-3
D gene: TRBD2
V gene: TRBV19
CDR3 DNA: TGTGCCAGTAGTACAAGACTAGCGACAGATACGCAGTATTTT
CDR3 protein: CASSTRLATDTQYF

clone size: .
CDR3 length: 15
J gene: TRBJ2-1
D gene: TRBD1
V gene: TRBV18
CDR3 DNA: TGTGCCAGCTCACTACACCAGGGGGCAGGCGATGAGCAGTTCTTC
CDR3 protein: CASSLHQGAGDEQFF

clone size: .
CDR3 length: 15
J gene: TRBJ2-1
D gene: TRBD2
V gene: TRBV7-7
CDR3 DNA: TGTGCCAGCAGCTTACTTAGCGGGGGGTACAATGAGCAGTTCTTC
CDR3 protein: CASSLLSGGYNEQFF

clone size: .
CDR3 length: 13
J gene: TRBJ1-2
D gene: .
V gene: TRBV14
CDR3 DNA: TGTGCCAGCAGTCATAGGGGCAACTATGGCTACACCTTC
CDR3 protein: CASSHRGNYGYTF

clone size: few
CDR3 length: 16
J gene: TRBJ1-5
D gene: .
V gene: TRBV19
CDR3 DNA: TGTGCCAGTAGTATAACCAGACTAAGTCTTAATCAGCCCCAGCATTTT
CDR3 protein: CASSITRLSLNQPQHF

clone size: .
CDR3 length: 13
J gene: TRBJ1-1
D gene: .
V gene: TRBV6-8
CDR3 DNA: TGTGCCAGCAGTTCGACAGGGAACACTGAAGCTTTCTTT
CDR3 protein: CASSSTGNTEAFF

clone size: .
CDR3 length: 16
J gene: TRBJ2-3
D gene: .
V gene: TRBV18
CDR3 DNA: TGTGCCAGCTCACCAGATAACGGCGTGGGGGGCGATACGCAGTATTTT
CDR3 protein: CASSPDNGVGGDTQYF

clone size: large
CDR3 length: 14
J gene: TRBJ1-1
D gene: .
V gene: TRBV11-3
CDR3 DNA: TGTGCCAGCAGCTTATCCGTCGAGGATCGTGAAGCTTTCTTT
CDR3 protein: CASSLSVEDREAFF

clone size: .
CDR3 length: 14
J gene: TRBJ1-1
D gene: .
V gene: TRBV19
CDR3 DNA: TGTGCCAGTAGTATAAAGGCTGCGAACACTGAAGCTTTCTTT
CDR3 protein: CASSIKAANTEAFF

clone size: medium-sized
CDR3 length: 13
J gene: TRBJ2-3
D gene: .
V gene: TRBV19
CDR3 DNA: TGTGCCAGTAGTATGGGGGTACCAGATACGCAGTATTTT
CDR3 protein: CASSMGVPDTQYF

clone size: medium-sized
CDR3 length: 13
J gene: TRBJ1-5
D gene: .
V gene: TRBV6-8
CDR3 DNA: TGTGCCAGCATCCAGGGAAACAATCAGCCCCAGCATTTT
CDR3 protein: CASIQGNNQPQHF

clone size: .
CDR3 length: 15
J gene: TRBJ2-7
D gene: .
V gene: TRBV25-1
CDR3 DNA: TGTGCCAGCAGTGACCCCCTTCTAGAGGCCTACGAGCAGTACTTC
CDR3 protein: CASSDPLLEAYEQYF

clone size: .
CDR3 length: 14
J gene: TRBJ1-1
D gene: .
V gene: TRBV30
CDR3 DNA: TGTGCCTGGAGTCCCCTGACAGTGAACACTGAAGCTTTCTTT
CDR3 protein: CAWSPLTVNTEAFF

clone size: few
CDR3 length: 13
J gene: TRBJ2-7
D gene: .
V gene: TRBV10-2
CDR3 DNA: TGCGCCAGCAGTGAAGGGCAGGCTCTCGAGCAGTACTTC
CDR3 protein: CASSEGQALEQYF

clone size: medium-sized
CDR3 length: 18
J gene: TRBJ2-1
D gene: TRBD2
V gene: TRBV5-1
CDR3 DNA: TGCGCCAGCAGCCAACAAACCCCTAGCGGGGGGTTATACAATGAGCAGTTCTTC
CDR3 protein: CASSQQTPSGGLYNEQFF

clone size: few
CDR3 length: 11
J gene: TRBJ2-3
D gene: .
V gene: TRBV19
CDR3 DNA: TGTGCCAGTAGTATAGCAGATACGCAGTATTTT
CDR3 protein: CASSIADTQYF

clone size: .
CDR3 length: 13
J gene: TRBJ1-3
D gene: .
V gene: TRBV30
CDR3 DNA: TGTGCCTGGAGCTCGTCCGTTGGAAACACCATATATTTT
CDR3 protein: CAWSSSVGNTIYF

clone size: few
CDR3 length: 14
J gene: TRBJ2-3
D gene: TRBD1
V gene: TRBV28
CDR3 DNA: TGTGCCAGCAGCGGACAGGGGGTTCCAGATACGCAGTATTTT
CDR3 protein: CASSGQGVPDTQYF

clone size: few
CDR3 length: 15
J gene: TRBJ2-1
D gene: .
V gene: TRBV19
CDR3 DNA: TGTGCCAGTAGGGGGGGAAGGAGTTCCTACAATGAGCAGTTCTTC
CDR3 protein: CASRGGRSSYNEQFF

clone size: large
CDR3 length: 14
J gene: TRBJ2-5
D gene: TRBD1
V gene: TRBV15
CDR3 DNA: TGTGCCACCAGCGCGGACAGGGGTACAGAGACCCAGTACTTC
CDR3 protein: CATSADRGTETQYF

clone size: medium-sized
CDR3 length: 14
J gene: TRBJ2-5
D gene: .
V gene: TRBV10-2
CDR3 DNA: TGCGCCAGCAGTGCCCTGGGCAGCCAAGAGACCCAGTACTTC
CDR3 protein: CASSALGSQETQYF

clone size: .
CDR3 length: 11
J gene: TRBJ1-1
D gene: .
V gene: TRBV19
CDR3 DNA: TGTGCCAGTAGTATTACTAGGGCGGCTTTCTTT
CDR3 protein: CASSITRAAFF

clone size: medium-sized
CDR3 length: 13
J gene: TRBJ2-3
D gene: .
V gene: TRBV19
CDR3 DNA: TGTGCCAGTAGTATCGTAGTGACAGATACGCAGTATTTT
CDR3 protein: CASSIVVTDTQYF